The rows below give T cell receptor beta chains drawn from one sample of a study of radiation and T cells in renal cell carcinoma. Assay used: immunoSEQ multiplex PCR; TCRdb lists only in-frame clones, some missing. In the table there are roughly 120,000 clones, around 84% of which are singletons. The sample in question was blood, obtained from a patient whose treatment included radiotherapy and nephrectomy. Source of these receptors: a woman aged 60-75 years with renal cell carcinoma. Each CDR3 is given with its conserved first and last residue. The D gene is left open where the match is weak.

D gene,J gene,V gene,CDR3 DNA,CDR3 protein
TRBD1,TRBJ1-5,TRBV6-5,TGTGCCAGCAGTTACGGCCAGGGGGGAGGGTTGCCCCAGCATTTT,CASSYGQGGGLPQHF
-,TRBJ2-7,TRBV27,TGTGCCAGCAGCACTACAGGGTATGAGCAGTACTTC,CASSTTGYEQYF
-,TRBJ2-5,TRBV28,TGTGCCAGCAGTCTAGGACCGAGAACCCAGTACTTC,CASSLGPRTQYF
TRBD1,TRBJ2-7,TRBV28,TGTGCCAGCGGCAACCCGGGACAGAGTATCGTCGGGACAACCTACGAGCAGTACTTC,CASGNPGQSIVGTTYEQYF
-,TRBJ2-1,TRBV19,TGTGCCAGTAGTATAGATTCGGTCGCTTATGAGCAGTTCTTC,CASSIDSVAYEQFF
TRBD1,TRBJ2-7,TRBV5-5,TGTGCCAGCAGCGGGGACAGTCCCTACGAGCAGTACTTC,CASSGDSPYEQYF
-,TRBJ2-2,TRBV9,TGTGCCAGCAGCGCAGGGACGAACACCGGGGAGCTGTTTTTT,CASSAGTNTGELFF
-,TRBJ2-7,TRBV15,TGTGCCACCAGCAGAGCCGGGGGTGCCTACGAGCAGTACTTC,CATSRAGGAYEQYF
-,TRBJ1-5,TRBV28,TGTGCCAGCAAGGTGGCGCTTAGCAATCAGCCCCAGCATTTT,CASKVALSNQPQHF
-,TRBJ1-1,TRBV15,TGTGCCACCAGCCCTTCCGGGGTGGGCACTGAAGCTTTCTTT,CATSPSGVGTEAFF
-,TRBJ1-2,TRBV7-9,TGTGCCAGCAGGGCGACGGGTGCTAGAGGCTACACCTTC,CASRATGARGYTF
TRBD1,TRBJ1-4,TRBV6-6,TGTGCCAGCAGTTCAAGAGGGACAGGGAGCGAAAAACTGTTTTTT,CASSSRGTGSEKLFF
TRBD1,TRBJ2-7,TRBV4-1,TGCGCCAGCAGCCACAGGGACAGTGGCGACTACGAGCAGTACTTC,CASSHRDSGDYEQYF
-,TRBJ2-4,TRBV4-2,TGTGCCAGCAGCCAGTCAGAGACTGCGGACATTCAGTACTTC,CASSQSETADIQYF
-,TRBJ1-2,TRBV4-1,TGCGCCAGCAGCCAGGGTCGACAGGCTTTTAACTATGGCTACACCTTC,CASSQGRQAFNYGYTF
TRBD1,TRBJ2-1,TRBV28,TGTGCCAGCAGCCCGGGACAGGGGGCGCGCTCGCCTGAGCAGTTCTTC,CASSPGQGARSPEQFF
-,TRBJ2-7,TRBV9,TGTGCCAGCAGCGTAGCCCCCGGGACCTCCTACGAGCAGTACTTC,CASSVAPGTSYEQYF
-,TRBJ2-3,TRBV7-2,TGTGCCAGCAGCTTAGAAGGCAGGGGCACAGATACGCAGTATTTT,CASSLEGRGTDTQYF
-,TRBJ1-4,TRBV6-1,TGTGCCAGCACCCTGGGGTGGGTTATTGAGAAACTGTTTTTT,CASTLGWVIEKLFF
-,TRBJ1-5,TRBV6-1,TGTGCCAGCAGTGTTGCAGGGGAAGTTCAGCCCCAGCATTTT,CASSVAGEVQPQHF
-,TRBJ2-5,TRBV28,TGTGCCAGCAGTTTAGAGACCCAGTACTTC,CASSLETQYF
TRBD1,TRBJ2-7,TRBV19,TGTGCCAGTACCCAAGGGACAGGTCTTTCCTACGAGCAGTACTTC,CASTQGTGLSYEQYF